The 2 T cell receptor beta chains given below trace back to one sample, sequenced in a study (dated by TCRdb to between 2014 and 2017). Cells that were CD4+CD25+CD127-/low were isolated as Tregs. Library preparation used 5' RACE. Sequencing used an Illumina MiSeq. TCRdb itself trimmed the public reads at Q25 with fastp, ran MiXCR and retained productive beta chains. When rows share a CDR3 protein, they turn into one entry using the most common DNA and genes. A total of 8,000 to 10,000 distinct CDR3 sequences appear in this sample, 20% to 30% of them only once. The ten largest clonotypes hold more than 2.5% of the sample. Sequenced: Tregs sorted from blood. The source is a female donor with breast cancer.

As to this clonotype: A read error is likely, as this CDR3 ends without the conserved phenylalanine or tryptophan. V gene TRBV7-9 combines with J gene TRBJ2-3; D gene unclear. The V gene lost 11 bases and the J gene lost 5 bases, with 20 bases spanning the gap. This CDR3 is 14 amino acids long. Looked up from germline, CDR1 is SEHNR and CDR2 is FQNEAQ (reference sequence). In DNA, the CDR3 is TGTGCCGGAACAGCAGGCGGAGCCGGAGATACGCAGTATTCT. It codes for CAGTAGGAGDTQYS.

In this sample, this clonotype turned up many times. This chain uses TRBV10-2 with TRBJ1-2, with TRBD1 as a possible D gene (5 bases). The CDR3 totals 15 residues. Germline CDR1 and CDR2: WSHSY and SAAADI. V gave up 3 bases and J gave up 3 bases, with 14 bases separating them. The CDR3 spells CASSDGDPIYYGYTF. The CDR3 DNA reads TGCGCCAGCAGTGACGGGGACCCAATTTACTATGGCTACACCTTC.